These 23 T cell receptor beta chains originate from one sample sequenced in a study of blood T cell repertoires in COVID-19. Sequencing used immunoSEQ multiplex PCR; TCRdb keeps in-frame clones, though not all of them. Here the sample spans around 310,000 clones, nearly 90% being singletons. The sequenced sample was PBMCs or T cells enriched from blood (not recorded which). The receptors originated from a woman younger than 45 who had recovered from COVID-19.

The rearrangement joins TRBV5-6 to TRBJ2-5; 13 positions agree with TRBD2. Germline loops: CDR1 SGHDT, CDR2 YYEEEE. V was clipped by 4 bases and J by 6 bases; unmatched bases: 12. The CDR3 sequence is 17 residues long. The CDR3 region has the DNA TGTGCCAGCAGCCCCGGACTAGCGGGAGAAGGTGTCAAGACCCAGTACTTC. As protein: CASSPGLAGEGVKTQYF.

V usage is TRBV3-1 (or the pseudogene TRBV3-2) and J usage is TRBJ2-1; 11 bases are shared with TRBD2. The V segment lost 3 bases and the J segment 12 bases; nucleotides outside the gene matches: 4. CDR3 length: 13 residues. Germline CDR1 reads LGHDT; CDR2 reads YNNKEL (reference sequence). The CDR3 sequence: CASSQLAGGGQFF. The CDR3 DNA is TGTGCCAGCAGCCAGCTAGCGGGAGGAGGGCAGTTCTTC.

J is TRBJ2-7 and V is TRBV6-4; maybe TRBD1 (6 bases). The V and J ends lost 7 bases and 0 bases respectively, with 19 bases between them. Per germline, CDR1 MRHNA and CDR2 SNTAGT. CDR3 length: 16 amino acids. CDR3 nucleotide sequence: TGTGCCAGCACGCGTCCCGGAGACAGGAGCTCCTACGAGCAGTACTTC. It codes for CASTRPGDRSSYEQYF.

The chain is built from TRBV11-2 and TRBJ2-4, with TRBD1 matching 8 bases. Germline V lookup: CDR1 SGHAT, CDR2 FQNNGV. The J segment lost 7 bases and the V segment lost 4 bases, leaving 3 bases of the junction unmatched. The CDR3 has 13 residues. In DNA, the CDR3 is TGTGCCAGCAGCTCAGGGGGCCGGAACATTCAGTACTTC. Its protein is CASSSGGRNIQYF.

J is TRBJ1-4 and V is TRBV10-3; 8 bases fit TRBD1. CDR3 size: 14 residues. Germline V gives CDR1 ENHRY, CDR2 SYGVKD. The J segment lost 3 bases and the V segment lost 10 bases, leaving 7 bases of the junction unmatched. CDR3 loop: CASGQQGANEKLFF. DNA for the CDR3: TGTGCCAGCGGGCAACAGGGGGCTAATGAAAAACTGTTTTTT.

J is TRBJ1-1 and V is TRBV28, with TRBD1 matching over 7 bases. The V gene's germline CDR1 is MDHEN and CDR2 SYDVKM. CDR3 length equals 19 residues. J gave up 6 bases and V 5 bases, and 24 bases lay outside the gene matches. The CDR3 is CASSLQTGATPRKGAEAFF. In nucleotides, the CDR3 is TGTGCCAGCAGTCTCCAAACAGGGGCGACGCCCCGGAAGGGCGCTGAAGCTTTCTTT. The variable domain in full, with the rest retrieved from reference TRBV28 and TRBJ1-1, is DVKVTQSSRYLVKRTGEKVFLECVQDMDHENMFWYRQDPGLGLRLIYFSYDVKMKEKGDIPEGYSVSREKKERFSLILESASTNQTSMYLCASSLQTGATPRKGAEAFFGQGTRLTVV.

Only a few counts were recorded for this clone. V is TRBV28 and J is TRBJ1-2, with 9 bases identical to TRBD1. J gave up 1 base and V 6 bases, and 6 bases lay outside the gene matches. This CDR3 has 15 amino acids. Looked up from germline, CDR1 is MDHEN and CDR2 is SYDVKM. Written as DNA, the CDR3 is TGTGCCAGCAGGGGATGGGACAGGGTTAACTATGGCTACACCTTC. Residues: CASRGWDRVNYGYTF.

This chain connects TRBV11-2 to TRBJ2-2, with D possibly matching TRBD1 (5 bases). Germline CDR1 and CDR2: SGHAT and FQNNGV. V lost 3 bases, J lost 1 base, and 12 bases lay in between. The CDR3 sequence is 16 residues long. CDR3 in DNA: TGTGCCAGCAGCTTGGGGCAGAACCAGAACACCGGGGAGCTGTTTTTT. Translation gives CASSLGQNQNTGELFF.

V and J are TRBV5-1 and TRBJ1-2; 7 nucleotides align to TRBD1. V lost 4 bases and J lost 0; bases outside the gene matches: 9. This CDR3 comprises 16 residues. Germline CDR1 is SGHRS and CDR2 is YFSETQ. The CDR3 coding sequence is TGCGCCAGCAGCACTGGACAGGTTCCTACTAACTATGGCTACACCTTC. It yields the protein CASSTGQVPTNYGYTF. Looking up the rest from reference TRBV5-1 and TRBJ1-2 gives the full variable domain: KAGVTQTPRYLIKTRGQQVTLSCSPISGHRSVSWYQQTPGQGLQFLFEYFSETQRNKGNFPGRFSGRQFSNSRSEMNVSTLELGDSALYLCASSTGQVPTNYGYTFGSGTRLTVV.

This clone was observed a few times. V is TRBV3-1 (or the pseudogene TRBV3-2) and J is TRBJ1-3, with TRBD1 matching over 7 bases. V was pared by 0 bases and J by 0 bases, with 2 bases of the junction left unmatched. CDR1 LGHDT and CDR2 YNNKEL come from the germline V gene (reference sequence). The CDR3 contains 16 residues. CDR3 coding DNA: TGTGCCAGCAGCCAAGATTGGGACAGCTCTGGAAACACCATATATTTT. This codes for CASSQDWDSSGNTIYF.

V usage is TRBV9 and J usage is TRBJ2-2, with unresolved D. This CDR3 has 14 residues. V was shortened by 1 base and J by 6 bases, with 10 bases between the two germline ends. CDR1 and CDR2 from the germline V gene are SGDLS and YYNGEE. CDR3: CASSVSLVSGELFF. CDR3 coding DNA: TGTGCCAGCAGCGTAAGTCTAGTGTCCGGGGAGCTGTTTTTT.

This chain joins TRBV19 and TRBJ2-3, with 8 bases aligning to TRBD2. Germline CDR1 and CDR2: LNHDA and SQIVND (reference sequence). CDR3 size: 14 residues. The V segment lost 6 bases and the J segment 2 bases; nucleotides outside the gene matches: 4. The CDR3 region has the DNA TGTGCCAGTAGATGGACTAGCACCACAGATACGCAGTATTTT. Its translation: CASRWTSTTDTQYF.

V is TRBV30 and J is TRBJ2-2, with 8 positions matching TRBD2. CDR3 length: 13 residues. Unmatched junction bases numbered 2, after V lost 3 bases and J lost 5 bases. Germline lookup yields CDR1 GTSNPN and CDR2 SVGIG (reference sequence). In nucleotides, the CDR3 is TGTGCCTGGAGCCTAGCGGGTACCGGGGAGCTGTTTTTT. This codes for CAWSLAGTGELFF.

This chain connects TRBV7-2 to TRBJ1-2; TRBD1 agrees at 9 bases. Trimming cost V 0 bases and J 8 bases; bases outside gene matches: 13. Germline V gene data show CDR1 as SGHTA and CDR2 as FQGNSA. The CDR3 sequence is 17 residues long. The CDR3 protein is CASSLAPATGGAKGYTF. The CDR3, as DNA: TGTGCCAGCAGCTTAGCACCCGCAACAGGGGGCGCAAAGGGCTACACCTTC.

The chain links TRBV28 to TRBJ1-5, with D possibly TRBD1 on 6 matching bases. This CDR3 has 16 residues. Germline V gene data show CDR1 as MDHEN and CDR2 as SYDVKM. V shed 1 base and J shed 0 bases, with 10 bases lying between them. DNA for the CDR3: TGTGCCAGCAGTTTATCCCAGGGGTATAGCAATCAGCCCCAGCATTTT. Encoded protein: CASSLSQGYSNQPQHF.

As regards this clone: The same CDR3 is also encoded by other DNA sequences in this sample. The V gene is TRBV28, the J gene TRBJ2-7; TRBD2 aligns across 10 bases. After removal of 6 bases from V and 2 bases from J, the junction contained 1 base not matched to a gene. CDR1 and CDR2 (germline): MDHEN, SYDVKM. The CDR3 spans 13 residues. CDR3 in amino acids: CASRLAGAYEQYF. In DNA form, the CDR3 reads TGTGCCAGCAGGCTAGCGGGAGCCTACGAGCAGTACTTC.

This clone is a singleton in its sample. CDR3 bases: TGCGCCAGCAGGAGGGACAGCTATCCTCTGGGGCCCCTCCACTTT. It yields the protein CASRRDSYPLGPLHF. This chain uses TRBV10-1 with TRBJ1-6; 7 bases line up with TRBD1. After removal of 6 bases from V and 13 bases from J, the junction contained 15 bases not matched to a gene. CDR3 size: 15 residues. Germline loops: CDR1 WNHNN, CDR2 SYGVQD (reference sequence).

The V and J genes are TRBV14 and TRBJ2-7, with 10 bases aligning to TRBD1. Per the germline V gene, CDR1 is SGHDN and CDR2 is FVKESK. The length of the CDR3 is 17 residues. V trimming: 0 bases; J trimming: 2 bases; junction bases outside the gene matches: 7. CDR3 sequence (DNA): TGTGCCAGCAGCCAAGATAAGGGGGGACAGGGGACCTACGAGCAGTACTTC. Translated, it gives CASSQDKGGQGTYEQYF.

This clone showed up just a few times. V and J are TRBV14 and TRBJ2-2, with 7 positions matching TRBD1. CDR1 is SGHDN and CDR2 is FVKESK in the germline V gene. The CDR3 contains 14 residues. Trimming took 6 bases from V and 4 from J; bases not matched to a gene: 5. Here the CDR3 reads CASSATGVTGELFF. For the CDR3, the DNA is TGTGCCAGCAGTGCAACAGGGGTCACCGGGGAGCTGTTTTTT.

This sequence joins TRBV6-6 and TRBJ1-5; D possibly corresponds to TRBD1 (6 bases). Germline loops: CDR1 MNHNY, CDR2 SVGAGI (reference sequence). V gave up 0 bases and J gave up 1 base, with 10 bases separating them. This CDR3 comprises 16 residues. The CDR3 sequence is CASSYSQRGSNQPQHF. CDR3 sequence (DNA): TGTGCCAGCAGTTACTCCCAGAGGGGGAGCAATCAGCCCCAGCATTTT.

This chain uses TRBV19 with TRBJ1-2; tentatively, D is TRBD1 (6 bases). The V and J ends lost 5 bases and 4 bases respectively, with 14 bases between them. Germline-derived CDR1 and CDR2 are LNHDA and SQIVND (reference sequence). The CDR3 consists of 14 residues. As DNA, the CDR3 is TGTGCCAGTAGTTGGGGGCAGGGTCGCTATGGCTACACCTTC. Translation gives CASSWGQGRYGYTF.

This sequence joins TRBV15 and TRBJ2-3; 13 positions match TRBD2. CDR1 and CDR2 (germline): LNHNV, YYDKDF (reference sequence). This CDR3 spans 17 amino acids. Losses at the gene ends were 1 base for V and 2 bases for J; bases not matched to a gene: 3. CDR3 DNA: TGTGCCACCAGCAGAGCCGGGACTAGCGGGATCACAGATACGCAGTATTTT. Amino acids: CATSRAGTSGITDTQYF.

The chain links TRBV30 to TRBJ1-6; D might be TRBD1 (5 bases). The CDR3 covers 13 residues. Germline-derived CDR1 and CDR2 are GTSNPN and SVGIG (reference sequence). Trimming cost V 3 bases and J 7 bases, with 10 bases left between them. The CDR3 region has the DNA TGTGCCTGGAGGATGAAGGGGAATTCACCCCTCCACTTT. Its protein is CAWRMKGNSPLHF.